This T cell receptor (beta chain) emerged from a study of type 1 and type 2 diabetes patients. Study details: From PBMCs, CD4+ and CD8+ T cells were isolated by magnetic microbeads. General study results and limits: V and J gene usage correlated at around 0.97 between type 2 diabetes and control samples.

The CDR3 is 13 residues long. Per germline, CDR1 MDHEN and CDR2 SYDVKM. The V end lost 5 bases, the J end lost 10 bases, and 12 bases lay between the germline ends. In this sample, this clonotype turned up a few times. Its antigen is undetermined. The PCR template was genomic DNA. Multiplex PCR with 30 forward and 13 reverse primers amplified the TCR beta CDR3. TCRdb re-analysed the multiplex PCR reads in MiXCR, keeping a single row per CDR3 protein. Among a few hundred thousand distinct CDR3 sequences listed, roughly 48% were seen once. The chain couples TRBV28 to TRBJ1-6; D may be TRBD1 (5 bases). The sequence came from a man between 18 and 35 years old with type 2 diabetes. Sequencing input: peripheral blood mononuclear cells (PBMCs). The CDR3 loop reads CASSGQGVSPLHF. The CDR3 nucleotides are TGTGCCAGCAGTGGCCAGGGAGTATCACCCCTCCACTTT.